A single sample gave rise to the 27 T cell receptor beta chains below, sequenced in a study of beta chain features in type 1 diabetes. As every portion of the isolated RNA was reverse transcribed, the sequencing read expressed TCRB transcripts. Clones were read by immunoSEQ multiplex PCR, and TCRdb kept only the in-frame ones, dropping some. This sample carries roughly 400,000 clones, approximately 13% of them seen once, and the ten largest clones take about 0.04%. Sequenced sample: naive CD4+ T cells from blood. All receptors come from a man younger than 45 in good health.

This clone was seen a few times. The rearrangement uses TRBV29-1 and TRBJ2-1, with D possibly being TRBD1 or TRBD2 (5 bases each). With 4 bases removed from V and 5 bases from J, the gap between germline ends came to 12 bases. This CDR3 region has 13 residues. CDR1 and CDR2 (germline): SQVTM, ANQGSEA. In nucleotides, the CDR3 is TGCAGCGTTGTGGGTTGGGGGAACAATGAGCAGTTCTTC. Protein product: CSVVGWGNNEQFF.

This clone was detected only a few times. This sequence joins TRBV28 and TRBJ1-4; possibly TRBD1 for D (6 bases). The CDR3 contains 15 residues. In germline, CDR1 is MDHEN, CDR2 SYDVKM. Trimming stripped 5 bases from V and 0 bases from J, with 10 bases between. The CDR3 is CASSPRTATNEKLFF. The CDR3, as DNA: TGTGCCAGCAGTCCTAGGACAGCAACTAATGAAAAACTGTTTTTT.

This clone was seen a handful of times. The chain recombines TRBV5-6 with TRBJ1-1, with D perhaps TRBD1 (6 bases). Germline V gene lookup returns CDR1 SGHDT and CDR2 YYEEEE. Trimming shortened V by 2 bases and J by 4 bases, and 15 bases separated the two germline ends. This CDR3 is 15 amino acids long. CDR3 DNA sequence: TGTGCCAGCAGCTTAGCTGGGGGCCGTGGCACTGAAGCTTTCTTT. It translates to CASSLAGGRGTEAFF. Looking up the rest from reference TRBV5-6 and TRBJ1-1 gives the full variable domain: DAGVTQSPTHLIKTRGQQVTLRCSPKSGHDTVSWYQQALGQGPQFIFQYYEEEERQRGNFPDRFSGHQFPNYSSELNVNALLLGDSALYLCASSLAGGRGTEAFFGQGTRLTVV.

This clone was seen a handful of times. The V gene is TRBV4-2, the J gene TRBJ2-7, with no clear D. This CDR3 is built from 13 residues. The germline gives CDR1 LGHNA, CDR2 YNFKEQ. With 3 bases removed from V and 3 bases from J, the gap between germline ends came to 9 bases. CDR3 residues: CASSHRVFYEQYF. The CDR3 DNA reads TGTGCCAGCAGCCACAGAGTCTTCTACGAGCAGTACTTC.

The rearrangement joins TRBV30 to TRBJ2-1, with 8 bases that match TRBD2. The CDR3 is 15 residues long. Germline V gives CDR1 GTSNPN, CDR2 SVGIG (reference sequence). The ends lost 0 bases at V and 6 bases at J; junction bases unmatched: 7. The CDR3 here is CAWSVLSGVLNEQFF. The CDR3 nucleotides read TGTGCCTGGAGTGTACTTAGCGGGGTCCTCAATGAGCAGTTCTTC.

This clone was found a few times. The chain links TRBV4-2 to TRBJ1-5, with D uncertain. The germline CDR1 and CDR2 sequences are LGHNA and YNFKEQ. The CDR3 is 16 amino acids. V lost 1 base to trimming and J lost 1 base, with 11 bases between them. The CDR3 region has the DNA TGTGCCAGCAGCCAAGGTCGCGAGAGGAGCAATCAGCCCCAGCATTTT. Its translation: CASSQGRERSNQPQHF.

Only a few counts were recorded for this clone. The rearrangement joins TRBV28 to TRBJ2-1, with a tentative D call TRBD2 (6 bases). The CDR3 contains 14 residues. Trimming took off 3 bases at V and 8 bases at J, with 14 bases between the two ends. The germline V gene has CDR1 MDHEN and CDR2 SYDVKM. The CDR3 DNA is TGTGCCAGCAGTTTCCCCAGGAGGGTCCATGAGCAGTTCTTC. Amino acid sequence: CASSFPRRVHEQFF.

This clone occurred a few times. The rearrangement links TRBV27 to TRBJ1-2; D gene unclear. Trimming removed 5 bases from V and 2 bases from J, with 9 bases in between. The germline gives CDR1 MNHEY, CDR2 SMNVEV (reference sequence). This CDR3 region has 13 residues. CDR3 loop: CASSLEGNYGYTF. Here the CDR3 DNA reads TGTGCCAGCAGTCTTGAAGGGAACTATGGCTACACCTTC.

This clone was observed a handful of times. The rearrangement joins TRBV14 to TRBJ2-1; the D is unclear. Trimming took off 5 bases at V and 5 bases at J, with 4 bases between the two ends. CDR1 is SGHDN and CDR2 is FVKESK in the germline V gene. The CDR3 sequence is 11 residues long. DNA for the CDR3: TGTGCCAGCAGCGCAAACAATGAGCAGTTCTTC. Protein: CASSANNEQFF.

This clone was seen only a few times. This rearrangement joins TRBV4-1 to TRBJ2-5; TRBD2 might be the D (7 bases). CDR1 MGHRA and CDR2 YSYEKL come from the germline V gene. Trimming shortened V by 4 bases and J by 1 base, and 16 bases separated the two germline ends. This CDR3 is built from 16 residues. The DNA of the CDR3 is TGCGCCAGCAGCCCGTGGGGGGCTAGCGGCCAAGAGACCCAGTACTTC. Encoded protein: CASSPWGASGQETQYF.

The chain uses TRBV12-5 and TRBJ2-7, with TRBD1 identical over 9 bases. Looked up from germline, CDR1 is LGHNT and CDR2 is FRNRAP. J lost 3 bases, V lost 2 bases, and 8 bases had no gene match. The CDR3 has 16 residues. CDR3 DNA sequence: TGTGCTAGTGGTTTGCTACCGGGACAGGGTCACTACGAGCAGTACTTC. Translating gives CASGLLPGQGHYEQYF.

This clone was recorded a few times. The rearrangement links TRBV13 to TRBJ2-5; D not resolved. This CDR3 contains 12 residues. Trimming stripped 5 bases from V and 5 bases from J, with 9 bases between. Germline V gives CDR1 PRHDT, CDR2 FYEKMQ (reference sequence). The CDR3 reads CASSPLSETQYF. As DNA, the CDR3 is TGTGCCAGCAGCCCCCTCAGTGAGACCCAGTACTTC.

The chain links TRBV27 to TRBJ1-2; D remains ambiguous. The germline V and J ends were trimmed by 3 bases and 2 bases, with 13 bases remaining between them. The CDR3 is 15 amino acids. Germline V gene data show CDR1 as MNHEY and CDR2 as SMNVEV (reference sequence). As DNA, the CDR3 is TGTGCCAGCAGTTTTACCCAGACTCCGAACTATGGCTACACCTTC. Translation gives CASSFTQTPNYGYTF.

The CDR3: CASSRLGLGTDTQYF. CDR3 in DNA: TGTGCCAGCAGCCGGTTAGGGTTGGGCACAGATACGCAGTATTTT. The chain recombines TRBV11-2 with TRBJ2-3, with unresolved D. Germline values: CDR1 SGHAT, CDR2 FQNNGV. The CDR3 consists of 15 residues. Trimming left V 5 bases short and J 1 base short, with 13 bases between.

J is TRBJ1-2 and V is TRBV7-2; tentative D call: TRBD1 (5 bases). V was pared by 5 bases and J by 7 bases, with 20 bases between. CDR1 SGHTA and CDR2 FQGNSA come from the germline V gene. The CDR3 totals 15 residues. CDR3 nucleotide sequence: TGTGCCAGCAGCCCCTGGACAACCCTAGAACGTGGCTACACCTTC. Protein: CASSPWTTLERGYTF.

The sample holds a few counts of this clone. The J gene is TRBJ2-1, the V gene TRBV7-2; 10 bases fit TRBD1. CDR3 length equals 15 residues. The V gene's germline CDR1 is SGHTA and CDR2 FQGNSA. Losses at the gene ends were 2 bases for V and 7 bases for J; bases not matched to a gene: 5. CDR3: CASSLRDRGSNEQFF. CDR3 coding DNA: TGTGCCAGCAGCTTACGGGACAGGGGTAGTAATGAGCAGTTCTTC.

The chain carries TRBV5-4 and TRBJ2-1; TRBD2 aligns across 12 bases. The V and J ends lost 7 bases and 7 bases, in that order; junction bases with no gene match: 12. CDR1 and CDR2 (germline): SGHNT, YYREEE (reference sequence). This CDR3 contains 16 residues. CDR3 DNA: TGTGCCAGCGGCGGACTAGCGGGAATAGAAGGGAATGAGCAGTTCTTC. This sequence encodes CASGGLAGIEGNEQFF.

This clone has only a few counts. V gene TRBV25-1 combines with J gene TRBJ2-1; the match to TRBD2 covers 8 bases. With 0 bases clipped from V and 14 bases from J, the junction kept 6 bases outside the gene matches. Germline values: CDR1 MGHDK, CDR2 SYGVNS. The length of the CDR3 is 13 residues. The DNA of the CDR3 is TGTGCCAGCAGTGAATACCGGGGGGGGATCGAGTTCTTC. Protein product: CASSEYRGGIEFF.

This clone has more than one count but fewer than ten. J is TRBJ2-2 and V is TRBV4-1; 8 nucleotides match TRBD2. V gave up 5 bases and J gave up 7 bases; unmatched junction bases: 9. The CDR3 is 15 amino acids. Germline CDR1 reads MGHRA; CDR2 reads YSYEKL. CDR3 amino acids: CASSSRLANNGELFF. The CDR3, as DNA: TGCGCCAGCAGCTCCCGACTAGCGAATAACGGGGAGCTGTTTTTT.

This clone was counted between two and nine times. The chain joins TRBV2 to TRBJ2-3; TRBD1 or TRBD2 may be the D gene (5 bases each). The CDR3 loop spans 18 amino acids. Trimming took off 0 bases at V and 1 base at J, with 17 bases between the two ends. Germline V lookup: CDR1 SNHLY, CDR2 FYNNEI. CDR3 in DNA: TGTGCCAGCAGTGAAGCCTGGGCCCCCCGGGACCGCACAGATACGCAGTATTTT. It codes for CASSEAWAPRDRTDTQYF.

This clone was observed a handful of times. The genes are TRBV25-1 and TRBJ2-7, with D perhaps TRBD2 (5 bases). V was trimmed by 8 bases and J by 0 bases, leaving 20 bases between them. Germline V CDR1 and CDR2: MGHDK, SYGVNS. The CDR3 runs to 16 residues. CDR3 in amino acids: CASRRKGCTSSYEQYV. The CDR3 nucleotides are TGTGCCAGCCGTCGTAAGGGCTGCACTAGCTCCTACGAGCAGTACGTC.

The rearrangement uses TRBV6-1 and TRBJ2-3; 7 bases align to TRBD2. The germline CDR1 and CDR2 sequences are MNHNS and SASEGT. The CDR3 spans 14 residues. V trimming: 5 bases; J trimming: 14 bases; junction bases outside the gene matches: 16. The CDR3 loop is CASSTRPGTTLVYF. CDR3 DNA sequence: TGTGCCAGCAGTACCCGACCAGGGACTACCCTGGTGTATTTT.

The CDR3 here is CASNPRTGSKYEQFF. The CDR3 DNA sequence: TGTGCCAGTAACCCTCGGACAGGGTCAAAGTATGAGCAGTTCTTC. The chain joins TRBV19 to TRBJ2-1; 8 bases match TRBD1. CDR1 is LNHDA, CDR2 SQIVND, per germline (reference sequence). V trimming: 7 bases; J trimming: 8 bases; junction bases outside the gene matches: 13. The CDR3 is made up of 15 amino acids.

This clone has more than one count but fewer than ten. V gene TRBV25-1 combines with J gene TRBJ2-2, with D perhaps matching TRBD1 (6 bases). CDR1 and CDR2 (germline): MGHDK, SYGVNS. The CDR3 has 14 residues. Trimming left V 6 bases short and J 5 bases short, with 13 bases between. CDR3 DNA: TGTGCCAGCAGCGAACTAGGGGGTACCGGGGAGCTGTTTTTT. It yields the protein CASSELGGTGELFF.

There are a few counts of this clone. This chain links TRBV11-3 with TRBJ2-5, with TRBD2 matching over 9 bases. The germline V gene encodes CDR1 SGHNT and CDR2 YENEEA. This CDR3 has 15 residues. With 1 base clipped from V and 5 bases from J, the junction kept 5 bases outside the gene matches. CDR3 protein: CASSLGGRASETQYF. The CDR3 DNA is TGTGCCAGCAGCTTAGGCGGGAGGGCCAGTGAGACCCAGTACTTC.

This clone was seen only a few times. This chain uses TRBV25-1 with TRBJ1-1; TRBD1 agrees at 7 bases. The CDR3 totals 12 residues. V shed 6 bases and J 8 bases; nucleotides not matched to a gene: 6. Germline CDR1 MGHDK, CDR2 SYGVNS. The CDR3 DNA sequence: TGTGCCAGCAGGGATGACAGGGCGGAAGCTTTCTTT. Encoded protein: CASRDDRAEAFF.

V is TRBV10-3 and J is TRBJ1-1, with D hard to call. There are 13 residues in the CDR3. The V gene lost 2 bases and the J gene lost 0 bases, with 4 bases spanning the gap. In germline, CDR1 is ENHRY, CDR2 SYGVKD. CDR3 nucleotide sequence: TGTGCCATCAGTGAGCATTTGAACACTGAAGCTTTCTTT. This sequence encodes CAISEHLNTEAFF.